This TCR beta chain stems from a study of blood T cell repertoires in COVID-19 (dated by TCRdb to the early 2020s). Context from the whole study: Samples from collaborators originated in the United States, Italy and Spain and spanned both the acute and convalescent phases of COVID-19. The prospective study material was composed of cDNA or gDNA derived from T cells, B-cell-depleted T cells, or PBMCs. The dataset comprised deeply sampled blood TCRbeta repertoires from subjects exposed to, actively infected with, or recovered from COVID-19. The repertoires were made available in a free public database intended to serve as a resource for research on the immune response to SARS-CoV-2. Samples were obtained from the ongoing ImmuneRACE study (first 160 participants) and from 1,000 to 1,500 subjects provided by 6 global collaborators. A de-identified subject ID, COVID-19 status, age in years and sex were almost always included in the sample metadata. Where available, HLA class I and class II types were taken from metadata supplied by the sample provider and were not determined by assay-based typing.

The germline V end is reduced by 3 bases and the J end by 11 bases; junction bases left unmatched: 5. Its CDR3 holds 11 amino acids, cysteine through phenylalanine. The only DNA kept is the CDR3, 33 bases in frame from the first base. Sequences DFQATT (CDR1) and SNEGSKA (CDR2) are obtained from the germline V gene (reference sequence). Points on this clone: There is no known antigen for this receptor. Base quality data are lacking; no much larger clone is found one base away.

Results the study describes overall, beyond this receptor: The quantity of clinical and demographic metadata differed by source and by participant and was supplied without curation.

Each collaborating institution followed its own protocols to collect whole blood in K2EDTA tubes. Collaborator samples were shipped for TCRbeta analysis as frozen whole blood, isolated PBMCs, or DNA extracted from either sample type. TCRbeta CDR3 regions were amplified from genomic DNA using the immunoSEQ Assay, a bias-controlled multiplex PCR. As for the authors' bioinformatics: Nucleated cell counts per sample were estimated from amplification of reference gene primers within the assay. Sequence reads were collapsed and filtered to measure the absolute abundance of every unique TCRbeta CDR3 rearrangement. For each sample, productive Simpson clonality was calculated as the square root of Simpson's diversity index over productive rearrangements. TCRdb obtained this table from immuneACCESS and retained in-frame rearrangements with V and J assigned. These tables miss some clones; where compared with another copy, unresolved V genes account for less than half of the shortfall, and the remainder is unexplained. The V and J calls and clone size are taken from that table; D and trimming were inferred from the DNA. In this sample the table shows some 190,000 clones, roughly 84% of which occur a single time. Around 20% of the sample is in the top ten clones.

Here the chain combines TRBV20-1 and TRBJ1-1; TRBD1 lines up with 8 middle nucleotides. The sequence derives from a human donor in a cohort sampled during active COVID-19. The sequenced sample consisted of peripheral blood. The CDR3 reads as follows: CSASPDRVAFF. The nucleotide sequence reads TGCAGTGCTAGCCCGGACAGGGTGGCTTTCTTT.